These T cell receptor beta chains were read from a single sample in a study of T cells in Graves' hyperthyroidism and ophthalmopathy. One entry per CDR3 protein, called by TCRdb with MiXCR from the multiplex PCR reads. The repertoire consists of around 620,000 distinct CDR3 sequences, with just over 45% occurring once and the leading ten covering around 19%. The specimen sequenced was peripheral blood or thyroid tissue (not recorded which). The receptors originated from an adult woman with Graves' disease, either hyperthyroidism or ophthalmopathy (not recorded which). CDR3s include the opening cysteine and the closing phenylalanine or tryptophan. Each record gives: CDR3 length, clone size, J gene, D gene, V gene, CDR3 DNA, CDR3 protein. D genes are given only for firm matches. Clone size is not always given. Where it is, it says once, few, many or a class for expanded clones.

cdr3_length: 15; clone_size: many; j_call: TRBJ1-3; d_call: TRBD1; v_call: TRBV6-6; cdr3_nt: TGTGCCAGCAGTAACCGGGACAGGGTGGGAAACACCATATATTTT; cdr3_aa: CASSNRDRVGNTIYF
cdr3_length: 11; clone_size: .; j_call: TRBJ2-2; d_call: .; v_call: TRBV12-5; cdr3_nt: TGTGCTAGTGCCCACACCGGGGAGCTGTTTTTT; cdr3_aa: CASAHTGELFF
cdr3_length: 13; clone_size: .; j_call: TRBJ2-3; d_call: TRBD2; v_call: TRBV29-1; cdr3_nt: TGCAGCATGGGAGGGGTTACGACAGATACGCATTATTTT; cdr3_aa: CSMGGVTTDTHYF
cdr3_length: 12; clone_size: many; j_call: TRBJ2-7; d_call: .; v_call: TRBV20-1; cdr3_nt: TGCAGTGCTAGCGTTGTGGGGAGTGAGCAGTACTTC; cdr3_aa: CSASVVGSEQYF
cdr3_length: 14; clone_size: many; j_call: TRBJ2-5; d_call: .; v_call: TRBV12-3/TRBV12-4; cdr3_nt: TGTGCCAGCAGTTTACGGCGGATGGCGGAGACCCAGTACTTC; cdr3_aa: CASSLRRMAETQYF
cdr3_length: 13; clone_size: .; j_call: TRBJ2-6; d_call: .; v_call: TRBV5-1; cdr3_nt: TGCGCCAGCAGCCTGGTGAGGTCCAACGTCCTGACTTTC; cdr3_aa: CASSLVRSNVLTF
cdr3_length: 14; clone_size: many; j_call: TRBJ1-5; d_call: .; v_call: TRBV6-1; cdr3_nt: TGTGCCAGCGTCCCGACTAACCGGGATCAGCCCCAGCATTTT; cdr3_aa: CASVPTNRDQPQHF
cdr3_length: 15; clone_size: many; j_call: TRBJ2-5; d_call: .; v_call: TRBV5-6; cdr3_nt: TGTGCCAGCAGCTTGGCCGGTTTACAGTTTGAGACCCAGTACTTC; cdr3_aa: CASSLAGLQFETQYF
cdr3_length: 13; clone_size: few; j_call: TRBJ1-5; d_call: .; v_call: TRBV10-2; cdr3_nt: TGCGCCAGCAGAGGGCCCCCGACCGAGCCCCAGCATTTT; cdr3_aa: CASRGPPTEPQHF
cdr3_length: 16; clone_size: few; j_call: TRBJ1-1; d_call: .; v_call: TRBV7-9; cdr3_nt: TGTGCCAGCAGCTTAGCCGGGACACATGGGGGGACTGAAGCTTTCTTT; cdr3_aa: CASSLAGTHGGTEAFF
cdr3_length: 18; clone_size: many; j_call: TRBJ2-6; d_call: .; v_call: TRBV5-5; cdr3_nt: TGTGCCAGCAGCTCAAAGGGAGCCACGGTCTCTGGGGCCAACGTCCTGACTTTC; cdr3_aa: CASSSKGATVSGANVLTF
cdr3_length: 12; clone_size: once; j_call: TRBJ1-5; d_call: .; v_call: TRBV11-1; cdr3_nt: TGTGCCAGCACCGACAGTTATCAGCCCCAGCATTTT; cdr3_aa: CASTDSYQPQHF
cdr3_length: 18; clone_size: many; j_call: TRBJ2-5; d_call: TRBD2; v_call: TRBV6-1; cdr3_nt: TGTGCCAGCAACCTACTAGCGGGAGGGCCCTCCTACCAAGAGACCCAGTACTTC; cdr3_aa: CASNLLAGGPSYQETQYF
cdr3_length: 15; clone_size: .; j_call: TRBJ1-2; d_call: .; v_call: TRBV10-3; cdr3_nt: TGTGCCAGGAGTTTATGGGGCGCGGGGATCTATGGCTACACCTTC; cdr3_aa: CARSLWGAGIYGYTF
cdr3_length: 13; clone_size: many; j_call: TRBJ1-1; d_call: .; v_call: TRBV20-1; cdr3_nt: TGCAGTGCTAGCCTCGGACAGTTAGGACGGGCTTTCTTT; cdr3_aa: CSASLGQLGRAFF
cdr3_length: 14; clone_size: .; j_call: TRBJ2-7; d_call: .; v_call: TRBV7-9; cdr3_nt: TGTGCCAGCAGTCGGGACGGAGTTTTAGGGGAGCAGTACTTC; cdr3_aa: CASSRDGVLGEQYF
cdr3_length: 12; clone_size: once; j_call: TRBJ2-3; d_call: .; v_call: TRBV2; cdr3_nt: TGTGCCAGCAGTGGAAGCGGGCCATCTCAGTATTTT; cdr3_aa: CASSGSGPSQYF
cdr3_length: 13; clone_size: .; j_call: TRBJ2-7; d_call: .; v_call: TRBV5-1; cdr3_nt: TGCGCCAGCAGCCGAACAGTAAACTACGAGCAGTACTTC; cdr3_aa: CASSRTVNYEQYF
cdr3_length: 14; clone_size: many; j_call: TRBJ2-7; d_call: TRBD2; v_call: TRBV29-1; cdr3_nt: TGCAGCGTGGGCCGAGGTAGCGGGATAAACGAGCAGTACTTC; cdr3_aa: CSVGRGSGINEQYF
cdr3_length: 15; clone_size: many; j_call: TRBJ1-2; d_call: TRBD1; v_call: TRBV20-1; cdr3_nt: TGCAGTGCCTCTATCTCCGGGACAGGGGAGGTTGGCTACACCTTC; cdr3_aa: CSASISGTGEVGYTF
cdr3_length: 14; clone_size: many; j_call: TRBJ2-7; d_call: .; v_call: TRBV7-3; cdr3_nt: TGTGCCAGCAGCTTAGACGGAAACTCCTACGAGCAGTACTTC; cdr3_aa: CASSLDGNSYEQYF
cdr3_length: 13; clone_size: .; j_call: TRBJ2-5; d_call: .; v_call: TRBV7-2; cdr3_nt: TGTGCCAGCAGTTTCCCCCATCGGGAGACCCAGTACTTC; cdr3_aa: CASSFPHRETQYF
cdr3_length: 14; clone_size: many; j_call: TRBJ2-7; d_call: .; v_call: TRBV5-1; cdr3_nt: TGCGCCAGCAGCTCTGACAGTGCAGCCTACGAGCAGTACTTC; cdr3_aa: CASSSDSAAYEQYF
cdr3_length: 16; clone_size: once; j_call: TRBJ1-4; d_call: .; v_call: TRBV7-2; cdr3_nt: TGTGCCAGCAGCCTCCAGCGGGGGCGAACTAATGAAAAACTGTTTTTT; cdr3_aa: CASSLQRGRTNEKLFF
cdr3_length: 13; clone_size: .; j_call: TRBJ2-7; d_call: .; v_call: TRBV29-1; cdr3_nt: TGCAGCTTGCCGGCCGCAAGCCCCTACGAGCAGTACTTC; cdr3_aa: CSLPAASPYEQYF
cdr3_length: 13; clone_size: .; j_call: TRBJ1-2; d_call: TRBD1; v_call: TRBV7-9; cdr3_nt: TGTGCCAGCAGCCTACAGGGGAGCTATGGCTACACCTTC; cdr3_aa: CASSLQGSYGYTF
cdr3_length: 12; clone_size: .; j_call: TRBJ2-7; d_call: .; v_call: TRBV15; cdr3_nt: TGTGCCACCAGCAGGGCCTCCTTTGAGCAGTACTTC; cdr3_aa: CATSRASFEQYF
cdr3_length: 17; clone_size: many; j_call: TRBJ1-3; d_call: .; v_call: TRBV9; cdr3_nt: TGTGCCAGCTCGGCCAGGGGTCTAGTAGAACGAGGAAACACCATATATTTT; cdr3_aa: CASSARGLVERGNTIYF
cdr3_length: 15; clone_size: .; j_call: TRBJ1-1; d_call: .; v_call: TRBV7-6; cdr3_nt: TGTGCCAGCAGCCGATGGGGGAGGAAGAACACTGAAGCTTTCTTT; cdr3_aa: CASSRWGRKNTEAFF
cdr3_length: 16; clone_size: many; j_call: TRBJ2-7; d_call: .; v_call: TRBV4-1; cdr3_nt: TGCGCCAGCAGCCAAGCAGGTGGAGGAGTTACCTACGAGCAGTACTTC; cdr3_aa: CASSQAGGGVTYEQYF
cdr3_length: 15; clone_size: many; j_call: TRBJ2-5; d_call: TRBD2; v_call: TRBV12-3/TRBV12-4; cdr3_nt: TGTGCCAGCAGTTTGACTAGCGGACTTCAAGAGACCCAGTACTTC; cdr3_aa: CASSLTSGLQETQYF
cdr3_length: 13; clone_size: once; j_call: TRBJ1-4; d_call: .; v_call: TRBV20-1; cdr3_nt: TGCAGTGCTAAGTTGGAGTATGATGAAAAACTGTTTTTT; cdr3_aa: CSAKLEYDEKLFF
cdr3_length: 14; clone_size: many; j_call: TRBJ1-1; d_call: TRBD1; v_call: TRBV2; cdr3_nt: TGTGCCAGCAGAGGGGGCAGGGGGAACACTGAAGCTTTCTTT; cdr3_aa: CASRGGRGNTEAFF
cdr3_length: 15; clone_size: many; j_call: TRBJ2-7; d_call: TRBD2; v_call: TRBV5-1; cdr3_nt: TGCGCCAGCAGCTCTAGGACTAGCGGCAACTACGAGCAGTACTTC; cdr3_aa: CASSSRTSGNYEQYF
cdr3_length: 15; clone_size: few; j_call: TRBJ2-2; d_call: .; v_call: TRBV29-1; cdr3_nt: TGCAGCGTTGAAGGTCCGGGACAGAACACCGGGGAGCTGTTTTTT; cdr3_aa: CSVEGPGQNTGELFF
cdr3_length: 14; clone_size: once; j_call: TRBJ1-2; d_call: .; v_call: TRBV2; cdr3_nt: TGTGCCAGCAGGACTCTTACCGGGACTAGCGGTTACACCTTC; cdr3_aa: CASRTLTGTSGYTF
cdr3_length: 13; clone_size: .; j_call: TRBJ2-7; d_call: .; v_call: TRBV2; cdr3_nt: TGTGCCAGCAATCCGGACGGTGCCTACGAGCAGTACTTC; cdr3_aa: CASNPDGAYEQYF
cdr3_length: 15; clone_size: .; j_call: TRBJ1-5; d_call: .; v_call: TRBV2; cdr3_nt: TGTGCCAGCAGTGAAGGGCCGGGGGGCGAGCAGCCCCAGCATTTT; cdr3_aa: CASSEGPGGEQPQHF
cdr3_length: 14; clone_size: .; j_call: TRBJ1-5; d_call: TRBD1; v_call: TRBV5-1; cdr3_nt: TGCGCCAGCAGCTTCGGGACAGGGCGTCAGCCCCAGCATTTT; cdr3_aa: CASSFGTGRQPQHF
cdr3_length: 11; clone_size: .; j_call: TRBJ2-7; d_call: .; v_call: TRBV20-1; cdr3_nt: TGCAGTGCTAGCTCCCCACTCGAGCAGTACTTC; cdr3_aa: CSASSPLEQYF
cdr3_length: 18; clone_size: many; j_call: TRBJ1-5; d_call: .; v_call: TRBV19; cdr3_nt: TGTGCCAGTAGTATAGTCCTGTTGGCAGGGCCGAGCAATCAGCCCCAGCATTTT; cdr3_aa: CASSIVLLAGPSNQPQHF
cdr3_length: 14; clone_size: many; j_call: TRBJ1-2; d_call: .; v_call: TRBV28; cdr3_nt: TGTGCCAGCAGTTCCCTACCCAACTACTATGGCTACACCTTC; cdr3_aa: CASSSLPNYYGYTF
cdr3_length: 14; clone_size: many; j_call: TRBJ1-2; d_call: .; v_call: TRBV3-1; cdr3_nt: TGTGCCAGCAGCCAAGCCGGGACTGACTATGGCTACACCTTC; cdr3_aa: CASSQAGTDYGYTF
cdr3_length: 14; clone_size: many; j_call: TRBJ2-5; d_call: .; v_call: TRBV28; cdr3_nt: TGTGCCAGCAGTTTAGTACCGGGGGCGGCGGCCCAGTACTTC; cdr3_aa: CASSLVPGAAAQYF
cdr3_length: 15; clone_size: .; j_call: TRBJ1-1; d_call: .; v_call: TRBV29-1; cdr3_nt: TGCAGCGTTGAAGTTGAGGGGAGAGAAGACACTGAAGCTTTCTTT; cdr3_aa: CSVEVEGREDTEAFF
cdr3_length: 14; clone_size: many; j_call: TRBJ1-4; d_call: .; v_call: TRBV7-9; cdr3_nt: TGTGCCAGCAGCCCCCGCGGGGAATCGGAAAAACTGTTTTTT; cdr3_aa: CASSPRGESEKLFF
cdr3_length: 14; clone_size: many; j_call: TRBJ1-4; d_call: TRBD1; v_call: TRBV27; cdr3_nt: TGTGCCAGCAGGGGGGACAGGACGGGTGAAAAACTGTTTTTT; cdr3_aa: CASRGDRTGEKLFF
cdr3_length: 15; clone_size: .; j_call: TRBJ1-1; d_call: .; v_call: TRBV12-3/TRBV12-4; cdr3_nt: TGTGCCAGCAGTTACGGTGGCAGGGCGAACACTGAAGCTTTCTTT; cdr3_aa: CASSYGGRANTEAFF
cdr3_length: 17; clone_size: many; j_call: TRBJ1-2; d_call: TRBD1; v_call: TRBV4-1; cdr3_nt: TGCGCCAGCAGCCTCACAAACCGGGGACAGGGGTCACGAGGCTACACCTTC; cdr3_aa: CASSLTNRGQGSRGYTF
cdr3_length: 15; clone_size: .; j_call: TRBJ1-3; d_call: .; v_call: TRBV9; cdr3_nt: TGTGCCAGCAGCGTATACGGGGGTCAAGGGAACACCATATATTTT; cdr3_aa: CASSVYGGQGNTIYF
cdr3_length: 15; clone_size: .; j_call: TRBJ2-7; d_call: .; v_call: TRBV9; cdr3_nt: TGTGCCAGCAGCGGATCCCGGGCCGCCTCCTACGAGCAGTACTTC; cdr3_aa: CASSGSRAASYEQYF
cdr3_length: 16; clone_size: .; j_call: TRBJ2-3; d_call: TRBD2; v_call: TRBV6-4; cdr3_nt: TGTGCCAGCAGTGAGTCATTAGCGGGTAGCACAGATACGCAGTATTTT; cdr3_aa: CASSESLAGSTDTQYF
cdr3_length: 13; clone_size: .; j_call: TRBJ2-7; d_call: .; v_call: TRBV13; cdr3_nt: TGTGCCAGCAGTCCACAATTGACGGGCGAGCAGTACTTC; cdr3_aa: CASSPQLTGEQYF
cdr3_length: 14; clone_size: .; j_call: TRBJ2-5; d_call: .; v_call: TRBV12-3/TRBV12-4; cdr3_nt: TGTGCCAGCAGTCCCCGACAGGATGGCGAGACCCAGTACTTC; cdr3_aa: CASSPRQDGETQYF
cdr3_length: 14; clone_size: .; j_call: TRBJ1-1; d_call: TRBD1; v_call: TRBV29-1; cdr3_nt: TGCAGCGTCGAACAGCAGGGGGCTCAAACTGAAGCTTTCTTT; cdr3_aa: CSVEQQGAQTEAFF
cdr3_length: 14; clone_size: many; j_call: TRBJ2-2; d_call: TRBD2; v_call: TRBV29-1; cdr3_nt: TGCAGCGTTTCAAGGACTAGCGACACCGGGGAGCTGTTTTTT; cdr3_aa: CSVSRTSDTGELFF
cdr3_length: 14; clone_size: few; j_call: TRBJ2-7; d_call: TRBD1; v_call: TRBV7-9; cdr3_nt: TGTGCCAGCAGCGCAGACAGGGGATCCTACGAGCAGTACTTC; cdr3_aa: CASSADRGSYEQYF
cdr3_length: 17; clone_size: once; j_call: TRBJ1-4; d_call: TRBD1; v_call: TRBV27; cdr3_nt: TGTGCCAGCAGTTTTCGGGACAGAGATACAACTAATGAAAAACTGTTTTTT; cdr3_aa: CASSFRDRDTTNEKLFF
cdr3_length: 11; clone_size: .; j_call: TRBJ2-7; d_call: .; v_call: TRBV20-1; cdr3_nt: TGCAGTGTAGCGACAACCTACGAGCAGTACTTC; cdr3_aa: CSVATTYEQYF